The present T cell receptor beta chain was sequenced within a study of CD8+CD57+ T cells in acquired aplastic anemia. The template for TCR beta VDJ and CDR3 sequence profiling was genomic DNA. MiXCR, run by TCRdb on the reads, gives a single entry per CDR3 protein. The sample consists of roughly 130,000 distinct CDR3 sequences, roughly 50% of them appearing once. CDR3 length: 18 amino acids. With V trimmed by 0 bases and J by 0 bases, 7 bases remained unmatched. CDR1 is SGHAT, CDR2 FQDESV, per germline (reference sequence). This clonotype was found a few times. Sequencing input: sorted CD4+, CD8+, or CD8+CD57+ T cells (not recorded which) from PBMCs. The clonotype originates from a human donor in good health, serving as a control. The V call is TRBV11-1, the J call TRBJ2-2; 7 bases agree with TRBD2. CDR3 protein: CASSLARGGSANTGELFF. The CDR3, as DNA: TGTGCCAGCAGCTTAGCGCGAGGCGGGAGCGCGAACACCGGGGAGCTGTTTTTT.